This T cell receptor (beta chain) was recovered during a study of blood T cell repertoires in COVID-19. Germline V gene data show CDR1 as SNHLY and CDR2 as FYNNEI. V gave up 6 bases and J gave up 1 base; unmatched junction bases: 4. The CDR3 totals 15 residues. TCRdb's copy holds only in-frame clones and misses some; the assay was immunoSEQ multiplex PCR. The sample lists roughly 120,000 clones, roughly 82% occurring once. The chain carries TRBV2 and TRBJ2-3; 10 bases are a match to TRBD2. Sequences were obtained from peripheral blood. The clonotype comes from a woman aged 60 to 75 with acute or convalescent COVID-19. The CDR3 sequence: CASSQLAGGTDTQYF. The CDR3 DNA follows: TGTGCCAGCAGCCAGCTAGCGGGGGGCACAGATACGCAGTATTTT.